This is a list of T cell receptor beta chains from one sample in a study of patients and donors after allogeneic stem cell transplantation. TCRdb fed the RT-PCR reads into MiXCR, producing one record per CDR3 protein. This sample yields about 960,000 distinct CDR3 sequences, of which about 20% are seen a single time; approximately 5.9% belongs to the top ten. The sequencing sample was made of blood, either unsorted or a sorted T cell fraction (not recorded which). The receptors stem from a human donor who was either an allogeneic HSCT recipient or a stem cell or donor lymphocyte infusion donor (not recorded which). It is not recorded whose cells these are; they may come from a transplant donor. Each CDR3 is given with its conserved first and last residue. A D gene is named only where the DNA matches it firmly. Clone sizes are given selectively: once, few, many, or a class where the clone is expanded.

clone size: -
D gene: TRBD2
V gene: TRBV5-4
J gene: TRBJ2-3
CDR3 protein: CASKPSGGTDTQYF
CDR3 DNA: TGTGCCAGCAAGCCTAGCGGGGGCACAGATACGCAGTATTTT

clone size: -
D gene: -
V gene: TRBV4-1
J gene: TRBJ2-7
CDR3 protein: CASSQDPQGRNAYEQYF
CDR3 DNA: TGCGCCAGCAGCCAAGATCCTCAGGGGAGGAACGCCTACGAGCAGTACTTC

clone size: few
D gene: -
V gene: TRBV30
J gene: TRBJ2-3
CDR3 protein: CAWSGGDTQYF
CDR3 DNA: TGTGCCTGGAGTGGTGGAGATACGCAGTATTTT

clone size: few
D gene: TRBD1
V gene: TRBV5-1
J gene: TRBJ2-1
CDR3 protein: CASSTVTGVRGNEQFF
CDR3 DNA: TGCGCCAGCAGCACCGTGACAGGGGTTCGAGGGAATGAGCAGTTCTTC

clone size: -
D gene: TRBD1
V gene: TRBV24-1
J gene: TRBJ2-7
CDR3 protein: CATSATGAPYEQYF
CDR3 DNA: TGTGCCACCAGTGCCACAGGGGCCCCCTACGAGCAGTACTTC

clone size: -
D gene: -
V gene: TRBV20-1
J gene: TRBJ2-3
CDR3 protein: CSASLGTDTQYF
CDR3 DNA: TGCAGTGCTAGTCTCGGCACAGATACGCAGTATTTT

clone size: many
D gene: -
V gene: TRBV29-1
J gene: TRBJ2-7
CDR3 protein: CSVEVSEGNEQYF
CDR3 DNA: TGCAGCGTTGAAGTTAGCGAAGGCAACGAGCAGTACTTC

clone size: -
D gene: -
V gene: TRBV7-2
J gene: TRBJ2-1
CDR3 protein: CASSLDGTRSVREQFF
CDR3 DNA: TGTGCCAGCAGCTTAGATGGGACACGGTCCGTACGGGAGCAGTTCTTC

clone size: -
D gene: -
V gene: TRBV20-1
J gene: TRBJ2-1
CDR3 protein: CSASSQTQFF
CDR3 DNA: TGCAGTGCTAGTTCGCAGACCCAGTTCTTC

clone size: -
D gene: -
V gene: TRBV12-3/TRBV12-4
J gene: TRBJ1-2
CDR3 protein: CASSPGGAKAGGYTF
CDR3 DNA: TGTGCCAGCAGTCCAGGAGGGGCGAAGGCAGGGGGCTACACCTTC

clone size: few
D gene: -
V gene: TRBV20-1
J gene: TRBJ2-3
CDR3 protein: CSARAVLPDTQYF
CDR3 DNA: TGCAGTGCTAGAGCGGTACTCCCAGATACGCAGTATTTT

clone size: -
D gene: -
V gene: TRBV2
J gene: TRBJ2-1
CDR3 protein: CASSEALLRGQFF
CDR3 DNA: TGTGCCAGCAGTGAAGCCCTACTCAGGGGGCAGTTCTTC

clone size: few
D gene: -
V gene: TRBV20-1
J gene: TRBJ1-2
CDR3 protein: CSAPTGNSYGYTF
CDR3 DNA: TGCAGTGCTCCCACAGGGAATAGCTATGGCTACACCTTC

clone size: -
D gene: -
V gene: TRBV12-3/TRBV12-4
J gene: TRBJ1-2
CDR3 protein: CASSPGAWGYTF
CDR3 DNA: TGTGCCAGCAGCCCAGGAGCTTGGGGCTACACCTTC

clone size: -
D gene: TRBD1
V gene: TRBV28
J gene: TRBJ2-2
CDR3 protein: CASSFRRGAGGATGELFF
CDR3 DNA: TGTGCCAGCAGTTTCAGACGAGGGGCAGGGGGTGCGACCGGGGAGCTGTTTTTT

clone size: few
D gene: -
V gene: TRBV7-8
J gene: TRBJ2-1
CDR3 protein: CASSSLLGGGYNEQFF
CDR3 DNA: TGTGCCAGCAGCTCTCTCCTAGGTGGCGGGTACAATGAGCAGTTCTTC

clone size: few
D gene: TRBD2
V gene: TRBV15
J gene: TRBJ2-1
CDR3 protein: CATSRDGTSGGNEQFF
CDR3 DNA: TGTGCCACCAGCAGAGACGGGACTAGCGGGGGGAATGAGCAGTTCTTC

clone size: -
D gene: -
V gene: TRBV12-3/TRBV12-4
J gene: TRBJ1-2
CDR3 protein: CASSLNRVYGYTF
CDR3 DNA: TGTGCCAGCAGTTTAAACAGGGTCTATGGCTACACCTTC

clone size: few
D gene: TRBD1
V gene: TRBV5-1
J gene: TRBJ2-2
CDR3 protein: CASSPLGQGAGELFF
CDR3 DNA: TGCGCCAGCAGCCCCCTCGGACAGGGGGCCGGGGAGCTGTTTTTT

clone size: many
D gene: -
V gene: TRBV10-3
J gene: TRBJ2-1
CDR3 protein: CAISVLSLVYNEQFF
CDR3 DNA: TGTGCCATCAGTGTCCTCTCCTTAGTCTACAATGAGCAGTTCTTC

clone size: -
D gene: TRBD1
V gene: TRBV28
J gene: TRBJ2-7
CDR3 protein: CASSLPRTGSYEQYF
CDR3 DNA: TGTGCCAGCAGCTTACCGAGGACAGGGTCCTACGAGCAGTACTTC

clone size: -
D gene: -
V gene: TRBV12-3/TRBV12-4
J gene: TRBJ1-4
CDR3 protein: CASSFRPEKLFF
CDR3 DNA: TGTGCCAGCAGTTTCCGACCCGAAAAACTGTTTTTT

clone size: few
D gene: -
V gene: TRBV6-2/TRBV6-3
J gene: TRBJ2-2
CDR3 protein: CASSNRDPRYTGELFF
CDR3 DNA: TGTGCCAGCAGTAACCGGGACCCACGTTACACCGGGGAGCTGTTTTTT

clone size: -
D gene: TRBD2
V gene: TRBV29-1
J gene: TRBJ2-3
CDR3 protein: CSVNLAGNTDTQYF
CDR3 DNA: TGCAGCGTGAACCTAGCGGGGAACACAGATACGCAGTATTTT

clone size: few
D gene: -
V gene: TRBV6-1
J gene: TRBJ1-1
CDR3 protein: CASSEQGIATEAFF
CDR3 DNA: TGTGCCAGCAGTGAACAGGGGATCGCCACTGAAGCTTTCTTT

clone size: -
D gene: -
V gene: TRBV7-2
J gene: TRBJ2-7
CDR3 protein: CASSLDRSVYEQYF
CDR3 DNA: TGTGCCAGCAGCTTAGATCGGTCCGTGTACGAGCAGTACTTC

clone size: -
D gene: TRBD1
V gene: TRBV7-2
J gene: TRBJ2-3
CDR3 protein: CASSQLRGLTDTQYF
CDR3 DNA: TGTGCCAGCAGTCAGCTCAGGGGGCTTACAGATACGCAGTATTTT

clone size: -
D gene: -
V gene: TRBV27
J gene: TRBJ2-1
CDR3 protein: CASSLLKEQFF
CDR3 DNA: TGTGCCAGCAGTTTATTGAAGGAGCAGTTCTTC

clone size: -
D gene: -
V gene: TRBV10-3
J gene: TRBJ2-5
CDR3 protein: CAISRGPQETQYF
CDR3 DNA: TGTGCCATCAGTAGGGGACCACAAGAGACCCAGTACTTC